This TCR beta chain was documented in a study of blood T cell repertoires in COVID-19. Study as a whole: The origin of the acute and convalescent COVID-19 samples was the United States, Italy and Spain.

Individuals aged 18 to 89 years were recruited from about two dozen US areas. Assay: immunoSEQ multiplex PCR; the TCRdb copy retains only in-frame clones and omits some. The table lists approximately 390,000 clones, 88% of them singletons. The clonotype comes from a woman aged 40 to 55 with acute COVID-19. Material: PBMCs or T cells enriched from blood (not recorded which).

The CDR3 loop is CAWSALLRSDNEQFF. The CDR3, as DNA: TGTGCCTGGAGCGCCCTTCTCCGGAGCGACAATGAGCAGTTCTTC. J is TRBJ2-1 and V is TRBV30; D is uncertain. Between the trimmed V and J ends, which lost 3 bases and 5 bases, there was a span of 17 bases. CDR1 and CDR2 (germline): GTSNPN, SVGIG (reference sequence). The CDR3 is 15 amino acids.